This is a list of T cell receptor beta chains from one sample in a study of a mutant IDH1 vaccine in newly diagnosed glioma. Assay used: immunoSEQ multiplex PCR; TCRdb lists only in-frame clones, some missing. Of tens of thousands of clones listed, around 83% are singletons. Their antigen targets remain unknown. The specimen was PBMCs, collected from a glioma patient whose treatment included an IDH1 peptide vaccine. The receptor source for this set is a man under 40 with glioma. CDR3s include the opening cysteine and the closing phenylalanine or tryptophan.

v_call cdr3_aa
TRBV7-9 CASSLDRTGTNYGYTF
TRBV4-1 CASSQDHGGGNSYEQYF
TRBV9 CASSRTGSQETQYF
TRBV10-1 CASSDGLAAVSYEQYF
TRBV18 CASSPPRASGNTIYF
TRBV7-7 CASSRTSGIQETQYF
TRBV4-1 CASSHLGLAENTGELFF
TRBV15 CATSRDRGGRSYSNQPQHF
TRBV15 CATSRQGGGELFF
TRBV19 CASNLRRATGPNQPQHF
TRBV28 CASSFGYGYTF
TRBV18 CASSPQGNTEAFF
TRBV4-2 CASSQGLAGADTQYF
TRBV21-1 CASSLRSGESYNSPLHF
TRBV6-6 CASSYGKLSGNTIYF
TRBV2 CASLAGNRYGYTF
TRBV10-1 CASGPTRLAGEQYF
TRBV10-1 CATVGDSGELFF
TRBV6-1 CASSEAPPQHF
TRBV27 CASSSPPGQGVEAFF
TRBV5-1 CASSRRSGNTEAFF
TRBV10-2 CASSPTENYGYTF
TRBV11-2 CASSSVGQRNEKLFF
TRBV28 CASSFTGTDYGYTF
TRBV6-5 CASSYSGYSNQPQHF
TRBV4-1 CASAVGVTGELFF
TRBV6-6 CATRQGEAEAFF
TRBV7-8 CASSLALGGWGYTF
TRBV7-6 CASSSTGQEDTQYF
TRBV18 CASSQAWDEQFF
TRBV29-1 CSVQQGSNNSPLHF
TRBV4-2 CASSQQSAGNYGYTF
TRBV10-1 CASTASLTFNTIYF
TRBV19 CASSQGLYTEAFF
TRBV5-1 CASSRQGARDTDTQYF
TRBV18 CASSPPSGRSEAFF
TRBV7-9 CASSLGVDPEYF
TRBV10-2 CASRNGDRKLFF
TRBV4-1 CASSQDGTGSNGELFF
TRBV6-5 CASSHRTGQGYTF
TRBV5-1 CASSDNLYEQYF
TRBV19 CASSRPGQAGGTEAFF
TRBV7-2 CASSLMGTEVETQYF
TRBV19 CASSSWTGGNTEAFF
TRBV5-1 CASSSGAGTGEWGYTF
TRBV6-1 CASKFPQGEGYTF
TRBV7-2 CASSLDLRIYTGELFF
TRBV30 CAWSGFGGLNEKLFF